One sample yielded the 21 T cell receptor beta chains listed below, sequenced in a study of T-cell reconstitution after alpha-beta-depleted transplantation in children. The library targeted TCRbeta and was prepared with unique molecular identifiers. TCRdb re-called the PCR reads with MiXCR, one entry per CDR3 protein. Of about 210,000 distinct CDR3 sequences in the sample, around a sixth are singletons; the top ten hold around 45%. The sequencing here drew on PBMCs, mostly from graft donor cells, taken 360 days after TCRalphabeta/CD19-depleted stem cell transplant. The receptors were sampled from a male patient under 10 years old who had a stem cell transplant for acute lymphoblastic leukemia, so the T cells may come from the graft donor.

The rearrangement joins TRBV29-1 to TRBJ2-5, with D possibly TRBD1 on 7 matching bases. Trimming removed 1 base at V and 6 bases at J, with 15 bases between. This CDR3 is built from 14 residues. CDR1 is SQVTM and CDR2 is ANQGSEA in the germline V gene. CDR3 DNA sequence: TGCAGCGTTGAAGGGAGGGCAGGGGGGCAGACCCAGTACTTC. Translating it yields CSVEGRAGGQTQYF.

V is TRBV11-2 and J is TRBJ2-2; TRBD2 agrees at 7 bases. The length of the CDR3 is 14 residues. Per the germline V gene, CDR1 is SGHAT and CDR2 is FQNNGV. V gave up 1 base and J gave up 6 bases; unmatched junction bases: 2. This chain's CDR3 is CASSLGGGAGELFF. CDR3 bases: TGTGCCAGCAGCTTAGGGGGGGGAGCCGGGGAGCTGTTTTTT.

This chain joins TRBV5-1 and TRBJ2-7; D uncertain. Germline V gene lookup returns CDR1 SGHRS and CDR2 YFSETQ. Trimming took off 3 bases at V and 3 bases at J, with 7 bases between the two ends. The CDR3 runs to 12 residues. As DNA, the CDR3 is TGCGCCAGCAGCTCAGCAGGCTACGAGCAGTACTTC. Protein product: CASSSAGYEQYF.

This clonotype has just a few counts. The V gene is TRBV7-9, the J gene TRBJ2-4; TRBD1 is a possible D gene (5 bases). The V end lost 2 bases, the J end lost 7 bases, and 15 bases lay between the germline ends. This CDR3 has 15 amino acids. Germline CDR1 reads SEHNR; CDR2 reads FQNEAQ (reference sequence). This chain's CDR3 is CASSLPGLDKNIQYF. The CDR3, as DNA: TGTGCCAGCAGCTTACCAGGGTTGGACAAGAACATTCAGTACTTC.

This rearrangement joins TRBV5-6 to TRBJ1-2, with D hard to call. The V end lost 0 bases, the J end lost 1 base, and 7 bases lay between the germline ends. The CDR3 runs to 14 residues. Germline V gene lookup returns CDR1 SGHDT and CDR2 YYEEEE. The CDR3 sequence is CASSLDTSNYGYTF. The CDR3 bases are TGTGCCAGCAGCTTGGACACAAGTAACTATGGCTACACCTTC. Together with reference TRBV5-6 and TRBJ1-2, the CDR3 gives the full variable domain: DAGVTQSPTHLIKTRGQQVTLRCSPKSGHDTVSWYQQALGQGPQFIFQYYEEEERQRGNFPDRFSGHQFPNYSSELNVNALLLGDSALYLCASSLDTSNYGYTFGSGTRLTVV.

The table lists this clonotype with a few counts. The V and J genes are TRBV6-5 and TRBJ2-5, with 14 positions matching TRBD2. Germline values: CDR1 MNHEY, CDR2 SVGAGI. The V and J ends lost 2 bases and 3 bases, in that order; junction bases with no gene match: 8. The CDR3 totals 18 residues. The CDR3 DNA sequence: TGTGCCAGCAGTTACCCAACCGGACTAGCGGGGGGAAAAGAGACCCAGTACTTC. Protein: CASSYPTGLAGGKETQYF.

This clonotype occurred a few times. The genes are TRBV20-1 and TRBJ2-1; D gene ambiguous. This CDR3 is built from 13 residues. CDR1 DFQATT and CDR2 SNEGSKA come from the germline V gene (reference sequence). Deletions cut 0 bases from V and 5 bases from J, with 8 bases between. CDR3 sequence: CSAREVADNEQFF. DNA of the CDR3: TGCAGTGCTAGAGAAGTAGCCGACAATGAGCAGTTCTTC.

This clonotype was recorded a few times. The rearrangement uses TRBV12-3 or TRBV12-4 and TRBJ2-2; D is perhaps TRBD1 (6 bases). This CDR3 comprises 14 residues. V gave up 6 bases and J gave up 4 bases, with 12 bases separating them. CDR3 region: CASSSTGFTGELFF. The CDR3 DNA reads TGTGCCAGCAGCTCGACAGGTTTCACCGGGGAGCTGTTTTTT.

This chain uses TRBV4-2 with TRBJ1-3, with D unclear. CDR1 and CDR2 from the germline V gene are LGHNA and YNFKEQ. Trimming removed 2 bases from V and 0 bases from J, with 8 bases in between. The CDR3 is 15 residues long. CDR3 sequence: CASSQTEDSGNTIYF. In DNA, the CDR3 is TGTGCCAGCAGCCAAACCGAAGACTCTGGAAACACCATATATTTT.

This clonotype was recorded at least ten times. The chain recombines TRBV12-3 or TRBV12-4 with TRBJ2-2; D is perhaps TRBD1 (6 bases). Trimming pared 7 bases from V and 0 bases from J, leaving 12 bases between. The CDR3 has 15 amino acids. The CDR3 loop reads CASTPGTTNTGELFF. CDR3 coding DNA: TGTGCCAGCACCCCTGGGACAACGAACACCGGGGAGCTGTTTTTT.

J is TRBJ2-3 and V is TRBV7-2; 8 bases fit TRBD1. The J segment lost 4 bases and the V segment lost 4 bases, leaving 4 bases of the junction unmatched. The CDR3 covers 14 residues. Per germline, CDR1 SGHTA and CDR2 FQGNSA. The CDR3 protein is CASSWGQAADTQYF. CDR3 DNA: TGTGCCAGCAGCTGGGGACAGGCGGCAGATACGCAGTATTTT.

This clonotype turned up a few times. J is TRBJ1-4 and V is TRBV7-2; D is perhaps TRBD1 (6 bases). Per the germline V gene, CDR1 is SGHTA and CDR2 is FQGNSA. V shed 4 bases and J shed 8 bases, with 14 bases lying between them. There are 14 residues in the CDR3. CDR3 nucleotide sequence: TGTGCCAGCAGCTATACAGGGATTAACGAAAAACTGTTTTTT. It encodes CASSYTGINEKLFF.

The chain links TRBV20-1 to TRBJ1-1; 7 nucleotides match TRBD1. V was clipped by 5 bases and J by 4 bases; unmatched bases: 7. From germline, CDR1 is DFQATT and CDR2 SNEGSKA (reference sequence). This CDR3 is built from 13 residues. The CDR3, as DNA: TGCAGTGCTTACAGGGGTGGTGGCACTGAAGCTTTCTTT. Protein product: CSAYRGGGTEAFF.

This clonotype was found a few times. The rearrangement links TRBV4-3 to TRBJ2-1; 14 bases agree with TRBD2. The V segment lost 0 bases and the J segment 2 bases; nucleotides outside the gene matches: 9. Per germline, CDR1 LGHNA and CDR2 YSLEER. The CDR3 consists of 20 residues. CDR3 nucleotide sequence: TGCGCCAGCAGCCAAGAAATCGGGACTAGCGGGGGTTCGCCCTACAATGAGCAGTTCTTC. It codes for CASSQEIGTSGGSPYNEQFF.

The DNA for the CDR3 is TGCAGTGCTGACAACAGGGAATCTGAAGCTTTCTTT. Its protein is CSADNRESEAFF. The chain combines TRBV20-1 with TRBJ1-1, with D possibly being TRBD1 (6 bases). The V end was cut by 5 bases, the J end by 6 bases, with 13 bases between. CDR3 length: 12 residues. Looked up from germline, CDR1 is DFQATT and CDR2 is SNEGSKA (reference sequence).

V is TRBV5-5 and J is TRBJ2-7, with a tentative D call TRBD1 (5 bases). The V end lost 0 bases, the J end lost 6 bases, and 13 bases lay between the germline ends. The CDR3 extends over 14 amino acids. CDR1 and CDR2 (germline): SGHKS, YYEKEE (reference sequence). DNA of the CDR3: TGTGCCAGCAGCTTGGAGCCAGGGTTGTTCGAGCAGTACTTC. It specifies CASSLEPGLFEQYF.

The rearrangement uses TRBV7-9 and TRBJ2-7; possible D gene TRBD1, 5 bases. Germline-derived CDR1 and CDR2 are SEHNR and FQNEAQ (reference sequence). This CDR3 has 12 residues. The V end was cut by 4 bases, the J end by 3 bases, with 7 bases between. Written as DNA, the CDR3 is TGTGCCAGCAGCTCGACAGACTACGAGCAGTACTTC. This sequence encodes CASSSTDYEQYF.

In this sample, this clonotype turned up a few times. The chain has TRBV4-1 and TRBJ2-1, with 10 bases identical to TRBD2. This CDR3 is built from 16 residues. Germline trimming cut 6 bases from V and 3 bases from J; bases unmatched to any gene: 8. Germline V lookup: CDR1 MGHRA, CDR2 YSYEKL. CDR3 sequence: CASSYSAGGSYNEQFF. CDR3 coding DNA: TGCGCCAGCAGTTACTCAGCGGGGGGGAGCTACAATGAGCAGTTCTTC.

J is TRBJ2-3 and V is TRBV4-3; possible D gene TRBD1, 6 bases. Germline lookup yields CDR1 LGHNA and CDR2 YSLEER. CDR3 length equals 16 residues. The germline V and J ends were trimmed by 0 bases and 7 bases, with 17 bases remaining between them. The chain's CDR3 is CASSQDDRPPQHTQYF. The CDR3 nucleotides are TGCGCCAGCAGCCAAGACGACAGGCCACCACAGCATACGCAGTATTTT.

The chain employs TRBV9 and TRBJ2-5; 7 positions agree with TRBD2. Germline V CDR1 and CDR2: SGDLS, YYNGEE. The CDR3 has 14 residues. The junction had 6 bases not matched to a gene; V was cut back by 3 bases and J by 4 bases. In DNA, the CDR3 is TGTGCCAGCAGCGAAGGAGCGGGAACAGAGACCCAGTACTTC. It yields the protein CASSEGAGTETQYF.

The chain is built from TRBV7-2 and TRBJ1-1, with 7 bases aligning to TRBD1. From germline, CDR1 is SGHTA and CDR2 FQGNSA. J gave up 7 bases and V 0 bases, and 8 bases lay outside the gene matches. There are 15 residues in the CDR3. This chain's CDR3 is CASSLAARAGGEAFF. CDR3 nucleotide sequence: TGTGCCAGCAGCTTAGCAGCTCGGGCAGGGGGTGAAGCTTTCTTT.